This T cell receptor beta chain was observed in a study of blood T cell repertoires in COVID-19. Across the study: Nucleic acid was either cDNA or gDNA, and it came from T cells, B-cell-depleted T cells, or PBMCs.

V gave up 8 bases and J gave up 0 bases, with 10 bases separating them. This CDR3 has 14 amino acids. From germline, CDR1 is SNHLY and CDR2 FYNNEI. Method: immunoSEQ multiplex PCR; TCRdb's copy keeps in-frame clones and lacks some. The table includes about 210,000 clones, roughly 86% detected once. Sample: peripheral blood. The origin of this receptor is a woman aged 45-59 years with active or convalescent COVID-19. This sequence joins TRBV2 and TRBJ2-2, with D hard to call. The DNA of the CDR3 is TGTGCCAGCGTTCTAAGCACGAACACCGGGGAGCTGTTTTTT. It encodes CASVLSTNTGELFF. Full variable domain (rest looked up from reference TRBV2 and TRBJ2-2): EPEVTQTPSHQVTQMGQEVILRCVPISNHLYFYWYRQILGQKVEFLVSFYNNEISEKSEIFDDQFSVERPDGSNFTLKIRSTKLEDSAMYFCASVLSTNTGELFFGEGSRLTVL.